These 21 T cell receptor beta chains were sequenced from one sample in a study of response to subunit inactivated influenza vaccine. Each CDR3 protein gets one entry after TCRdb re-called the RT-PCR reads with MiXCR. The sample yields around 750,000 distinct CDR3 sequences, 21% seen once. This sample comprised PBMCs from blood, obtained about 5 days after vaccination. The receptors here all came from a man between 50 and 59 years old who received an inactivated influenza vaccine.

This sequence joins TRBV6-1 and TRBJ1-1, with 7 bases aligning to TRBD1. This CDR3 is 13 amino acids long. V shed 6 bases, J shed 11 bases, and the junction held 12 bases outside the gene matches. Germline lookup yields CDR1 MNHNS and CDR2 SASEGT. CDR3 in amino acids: CASRKGQVFGAFF. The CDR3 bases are TGTGCCAGCAGAAAAGGACAGGTGTTTGGGGCTTTCTTT.

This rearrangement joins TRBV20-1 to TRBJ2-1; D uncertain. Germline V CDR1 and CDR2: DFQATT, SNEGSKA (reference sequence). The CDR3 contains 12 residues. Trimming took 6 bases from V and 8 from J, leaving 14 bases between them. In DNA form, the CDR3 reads TGCAGTGCCAGGCGACGGTCTTATGAGCAGTTCTTC. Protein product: CSARRRSYEQFF.

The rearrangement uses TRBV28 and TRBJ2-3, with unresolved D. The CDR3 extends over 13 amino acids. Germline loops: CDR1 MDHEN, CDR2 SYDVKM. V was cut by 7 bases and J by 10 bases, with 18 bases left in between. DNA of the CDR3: TGTGCCAGCACCTCGAGCCCAACAGCATCGCAGTATTTT. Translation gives CASTSSPTASQYF. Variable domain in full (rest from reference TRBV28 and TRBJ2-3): DVKVTQSSRYLVKRTGEKVFLECVQDMDHENMFWYRQDPGLGLRLIYFSYDVKMKEKGDIPEGYSVSREKKERFSLILESASTNQTSMYLCASTSSPTASQYFGPGTRLTVL.

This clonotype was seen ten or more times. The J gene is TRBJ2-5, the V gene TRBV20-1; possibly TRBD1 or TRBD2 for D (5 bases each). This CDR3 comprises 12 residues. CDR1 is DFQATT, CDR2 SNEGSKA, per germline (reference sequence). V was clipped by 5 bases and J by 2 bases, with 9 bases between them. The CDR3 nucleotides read TGCAGTGCTCAGAGGGGACAAGAGACCCAGTACTTC. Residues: CSAQRGQETQYF.

The CDR3 bases are TGTGCCAGCAGCTCTCCCCGGGGTTTCGGGGGGCAAAGTTATGAGCAGTTCTTC. Residues: CASSSPRGFGGQSYEQFF. The rearrangement joins TRBV11-1 to TRBJ2-1; a possible D gene is TRBD2 (7 bases). V lost 4 bases to trimming and J lost 8 bases, with 27 bases between them. This CDR3 region has 18 residues. CDR1 and CDR2 from the germline V gene are SGHAT and FQDESV (reference sequence).

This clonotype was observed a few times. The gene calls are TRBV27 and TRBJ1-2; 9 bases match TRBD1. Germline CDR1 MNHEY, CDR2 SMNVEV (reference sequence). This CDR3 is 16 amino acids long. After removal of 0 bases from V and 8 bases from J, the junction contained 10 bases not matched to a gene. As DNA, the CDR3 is TGTGCCAGCAGTTTATCCGGACAGGGGAACATCGGCGGCTACACCTTC. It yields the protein CASSLSGQGNIGGYTF.

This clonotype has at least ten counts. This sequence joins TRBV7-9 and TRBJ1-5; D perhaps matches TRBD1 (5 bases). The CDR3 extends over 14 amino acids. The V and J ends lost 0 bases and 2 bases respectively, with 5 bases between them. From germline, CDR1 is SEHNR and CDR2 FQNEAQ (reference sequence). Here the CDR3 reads CASSLAQGNQPQHF. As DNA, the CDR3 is TGTGCCAGCAGCTTAGCACAGGGCAATCAGCCCCAGCATTTT.

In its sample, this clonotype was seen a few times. CDR3 sequence: CATSTDRDPGVYNEQFF. CDR3 DNA sequence: TGTGCCACCAGCACAGACCGGGACCCCGGCGTCTACAATGAGCAGTTCTTC. The V call is TRBV15, the J call TRBJ2-1, with D perhaps matching TRBD1 or TRBD2 (5 bases each). Between the trimmed V and J ends, which lost 4 bases and 3 bases, there was a span of 19 bases. The CDR3 runs to 17 residues. The germline CDR1 and CDR2 sequences are LNHNV and YYDKDF (reference sequence).

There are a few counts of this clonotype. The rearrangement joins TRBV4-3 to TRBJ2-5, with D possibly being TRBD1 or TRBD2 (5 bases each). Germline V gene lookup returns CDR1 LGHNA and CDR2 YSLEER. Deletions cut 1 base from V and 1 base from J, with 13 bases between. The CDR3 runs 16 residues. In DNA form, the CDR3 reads TGCGCCAGCAGCCAAGGATCGGGACGGAGCCAAGAGACCCAGTACTTC. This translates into CASSQGSGRSQETQYF.

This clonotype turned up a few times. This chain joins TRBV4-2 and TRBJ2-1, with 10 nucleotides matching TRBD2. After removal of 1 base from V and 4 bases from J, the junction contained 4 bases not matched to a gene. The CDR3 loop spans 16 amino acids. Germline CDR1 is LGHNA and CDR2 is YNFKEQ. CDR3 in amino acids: CASSQGASGSYNEQFF. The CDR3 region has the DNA TGTGCCAGCAGCCAAGGGGCTAGCGGGAGTTACAATGAGCAGTTCTTC.

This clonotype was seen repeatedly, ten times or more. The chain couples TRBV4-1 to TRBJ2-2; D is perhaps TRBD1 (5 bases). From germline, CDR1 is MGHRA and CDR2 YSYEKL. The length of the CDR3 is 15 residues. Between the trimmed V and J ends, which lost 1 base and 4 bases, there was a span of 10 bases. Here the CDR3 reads CASSQGREPTGELFF. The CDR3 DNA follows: TGCGCCAGCAGCCAAGGCAGGGAACCCACCGGGGAGCTGTTTTTT.

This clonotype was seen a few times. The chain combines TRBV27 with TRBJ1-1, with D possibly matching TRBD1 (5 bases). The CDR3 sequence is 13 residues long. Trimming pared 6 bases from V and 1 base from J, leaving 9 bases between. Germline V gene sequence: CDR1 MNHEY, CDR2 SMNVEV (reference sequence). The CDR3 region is CASRGPGNTEAFF. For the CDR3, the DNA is TGTGCCAGCAGGGGGCCGGGGAACACTGAAGCTTTCTTT.

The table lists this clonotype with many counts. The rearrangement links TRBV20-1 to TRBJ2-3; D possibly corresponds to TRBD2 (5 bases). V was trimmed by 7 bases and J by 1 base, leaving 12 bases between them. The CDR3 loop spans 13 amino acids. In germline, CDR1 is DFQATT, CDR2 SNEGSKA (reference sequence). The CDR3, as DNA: TGCAGTGAAGAGGGAGCTGGCACAGATACGCAGTATTTT. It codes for CSEEGAGTDTQYF.

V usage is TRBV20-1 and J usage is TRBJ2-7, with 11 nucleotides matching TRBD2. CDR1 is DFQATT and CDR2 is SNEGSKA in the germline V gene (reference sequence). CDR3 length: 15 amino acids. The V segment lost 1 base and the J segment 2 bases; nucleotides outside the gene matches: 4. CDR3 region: CSARVSGRGPYEQYF. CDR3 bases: TGCAGTGCTAGAGTTAGCGGGAGGGGTCCCTACGAGCAGTACTTC.

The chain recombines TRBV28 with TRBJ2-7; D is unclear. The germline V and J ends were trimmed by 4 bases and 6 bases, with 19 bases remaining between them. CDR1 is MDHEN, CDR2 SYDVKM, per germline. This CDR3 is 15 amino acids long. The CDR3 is CASSSSGIQSPEQYF. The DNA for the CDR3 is TGTGCCAGCAGTTCGTCCGGAATTCAGTCGCCCGAGCAGTACTTC.

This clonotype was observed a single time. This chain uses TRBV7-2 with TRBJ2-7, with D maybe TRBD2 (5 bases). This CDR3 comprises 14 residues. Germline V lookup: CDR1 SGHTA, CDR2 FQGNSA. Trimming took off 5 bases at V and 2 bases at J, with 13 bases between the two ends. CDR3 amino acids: CASSPTDSAYEQYF. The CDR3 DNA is TGTGCCAGCAGCCCAACGGACTCGGCCTACGAGCAGTACTTC.

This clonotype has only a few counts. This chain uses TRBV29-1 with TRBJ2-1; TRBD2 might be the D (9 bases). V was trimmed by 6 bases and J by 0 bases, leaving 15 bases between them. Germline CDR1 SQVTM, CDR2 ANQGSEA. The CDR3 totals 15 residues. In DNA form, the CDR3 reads TGCAGCGTAGCTAGCGGGACAGGCTCCTACAATGAGCAGTTCTTC. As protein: CSVASGTGSYNEQFF.

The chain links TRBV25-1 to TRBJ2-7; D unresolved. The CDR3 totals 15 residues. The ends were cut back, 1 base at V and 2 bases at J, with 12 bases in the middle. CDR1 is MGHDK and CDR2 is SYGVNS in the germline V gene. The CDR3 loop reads CASSESARGPYEQYF. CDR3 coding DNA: TGTGCCAGCAGTGAATCTGCCAGAGGCCCCTACGAGCAGTACTTC.

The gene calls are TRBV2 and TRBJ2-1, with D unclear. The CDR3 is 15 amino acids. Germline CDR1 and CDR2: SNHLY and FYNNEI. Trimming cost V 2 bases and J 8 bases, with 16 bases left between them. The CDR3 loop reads CASSENGARSDEQFF. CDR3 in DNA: TGTGCCAGCAGTGAAAACGGAGCTCGCAGCGATGAGCAGTTCTTC. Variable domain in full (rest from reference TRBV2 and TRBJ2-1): EPEVTQTPSHQVTQMGQEVILRCVPISNHLYFYWYRQILGQKVEFLVSFYNNEISEKSEIFDDQFSVERPDGSNFTLKIRSTKLEDSAMYFCASSENGARSDEQFFGPGTRLTVL.

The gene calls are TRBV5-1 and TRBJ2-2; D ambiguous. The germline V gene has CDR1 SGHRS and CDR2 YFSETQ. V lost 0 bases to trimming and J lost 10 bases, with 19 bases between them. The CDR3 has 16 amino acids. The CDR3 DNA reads TGCGCCAGCAGCTTGGCTCTAGTAGGGTCCCTGATGGAGCTGTTTTTT. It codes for CASSLALVGSLMELFF.

The CDR3 sequence: CASSLRPGDTEAFF. CDR3 DNA: TGCGCCAGCAGCTTGAGGCCAGGGGACACTGAAGCTTTCTTT. The V and J genes are TRBV5-1 and TRBJ1-1, with D possibly being TRBD1 (6 bases). The CDR3 extends over 14 amino acids. V was pared by 1 base and J by 3 bases, with 10 bases between. Looked up from germline, CDR1 is SGHRS and CDR2 is YFSETQ.